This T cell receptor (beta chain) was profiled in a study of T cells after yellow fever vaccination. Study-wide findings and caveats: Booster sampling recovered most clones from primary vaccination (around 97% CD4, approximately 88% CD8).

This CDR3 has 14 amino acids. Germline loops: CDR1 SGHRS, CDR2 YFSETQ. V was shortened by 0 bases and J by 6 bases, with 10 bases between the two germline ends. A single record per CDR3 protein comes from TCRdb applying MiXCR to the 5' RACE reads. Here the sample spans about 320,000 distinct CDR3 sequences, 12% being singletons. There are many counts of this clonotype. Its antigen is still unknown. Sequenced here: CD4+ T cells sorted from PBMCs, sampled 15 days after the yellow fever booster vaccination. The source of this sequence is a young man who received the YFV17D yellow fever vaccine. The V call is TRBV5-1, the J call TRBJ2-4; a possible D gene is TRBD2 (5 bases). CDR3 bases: TGCGCCAGCAGCTTGGCTAGCCCGGGAAACATTCAGTACTTC. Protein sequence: CASSLASPGNIQYF.